This TCR beta chain was recovered during a study of T cell responses to AZD1222 COVID-19 vaccine. Study information: Samples with a second dose at about 4 or about 12 weeks were pooled together. Findings and limits, study-wide: Females made up more of the donors, who were largely white British, and clonal diversity may have come out too low. A rise in Spike-specific TCR breadth and depth followed two AZD1222 doses.

Note on this clone: The antigen is unknown.

Assay: immunoSEQ multiplex PCR; the TCRdb copy retains only in-frame clones and omits some. The table includes about 85,000 clones, about 90% detected once. CDR1 is MDHEN and CDR2 is SYDVKM in the germline V gene. Trimming shortened V by 6 bases and J by 2 bases, and 14 bases separated the two germline ends. The CDR3 loop spans 14 amino acids. This sequence was found in an adult in good health. This rearrangement joins TRBV28 to TRBJ2-7, with a weak D call TRBD1 (7 bases). Sequenced here: peripheral blood, sampled on day 0 of AZD1222 vaccination. In nucleotides, the CDR3 is TGTGCCAGCAGCCGGAGGGGGCGGACCTACGAGCAGTACTTC. Translating it yields CASSRRGRTYEQYF.